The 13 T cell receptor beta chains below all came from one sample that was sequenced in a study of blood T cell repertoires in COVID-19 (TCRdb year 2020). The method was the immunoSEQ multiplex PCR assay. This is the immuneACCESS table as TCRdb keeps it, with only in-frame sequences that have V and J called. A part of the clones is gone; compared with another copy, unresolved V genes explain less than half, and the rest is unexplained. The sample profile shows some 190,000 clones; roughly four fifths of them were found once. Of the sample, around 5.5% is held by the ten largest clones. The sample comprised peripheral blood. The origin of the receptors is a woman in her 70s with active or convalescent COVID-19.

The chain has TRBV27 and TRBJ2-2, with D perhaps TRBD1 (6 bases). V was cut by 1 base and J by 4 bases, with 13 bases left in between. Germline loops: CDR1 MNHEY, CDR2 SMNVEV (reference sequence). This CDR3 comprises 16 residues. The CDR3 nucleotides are TGTGCCAGCAGTTTATGGGGGCAGGCGGGCACCGGGGAGCTGTTTTTT. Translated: CASSLWGQAGTGELFF.

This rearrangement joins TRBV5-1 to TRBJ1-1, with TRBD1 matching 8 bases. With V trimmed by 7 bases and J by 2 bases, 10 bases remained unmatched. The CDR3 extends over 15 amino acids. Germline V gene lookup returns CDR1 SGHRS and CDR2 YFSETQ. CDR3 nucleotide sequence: TGCGCCAGCGGGACAGGAACCGCCATAAACACTGAAGCTTTCTTT. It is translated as CASGTGTAINTEAFF. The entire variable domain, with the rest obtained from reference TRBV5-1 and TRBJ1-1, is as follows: KAGVTQTPRYLIKTRGQQVTLSCSPISGHRSVSWYQQTPGQGLQFLFEYFSETQRNKGNFPGRFSGRQFSNSRSEMNVSTLELGDSALYLCASGTGTAINTEAFFGQGTRLTVV.

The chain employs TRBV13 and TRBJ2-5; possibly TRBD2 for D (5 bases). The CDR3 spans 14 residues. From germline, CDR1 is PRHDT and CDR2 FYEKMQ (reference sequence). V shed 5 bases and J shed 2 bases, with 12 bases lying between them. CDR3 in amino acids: CASSTRTDQETQYF. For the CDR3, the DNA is TGTGCCAGCAGCACCCGGACTGATCAAGAGACCCAGTACTTC.

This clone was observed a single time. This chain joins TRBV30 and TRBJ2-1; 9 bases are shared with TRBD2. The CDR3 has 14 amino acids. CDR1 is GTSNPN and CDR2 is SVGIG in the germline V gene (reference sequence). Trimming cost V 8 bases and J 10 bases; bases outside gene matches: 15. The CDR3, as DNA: TGTGCCCTGGGGGGCGGGAGGGGGTTTATGGAGCAGTTCTTC. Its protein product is CALGGGRGFMEQFF.

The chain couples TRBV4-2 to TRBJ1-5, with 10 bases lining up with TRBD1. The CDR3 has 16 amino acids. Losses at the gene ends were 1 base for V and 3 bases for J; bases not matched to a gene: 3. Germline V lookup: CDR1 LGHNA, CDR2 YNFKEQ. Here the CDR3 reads CASSQGGTGVNQPQHF. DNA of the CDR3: TGTGCCAGCAGCCAAGGTGGGACAGGGGTCAATCAGCCCCAGCATTTT.

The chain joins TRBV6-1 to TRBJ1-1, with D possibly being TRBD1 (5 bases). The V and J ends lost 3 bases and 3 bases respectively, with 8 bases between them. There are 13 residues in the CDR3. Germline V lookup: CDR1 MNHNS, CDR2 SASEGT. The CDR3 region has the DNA TGTGCCAGCAGTGAGGTCAGGGACACTGAAGCTTTCTTT. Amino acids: CASSEVRDTEAFF.

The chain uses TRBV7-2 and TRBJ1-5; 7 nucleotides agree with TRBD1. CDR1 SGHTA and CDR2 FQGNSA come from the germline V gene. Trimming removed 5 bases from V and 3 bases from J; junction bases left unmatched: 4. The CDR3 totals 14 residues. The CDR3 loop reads CASSPGTANQPQHF. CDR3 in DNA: TGTGCCAGCAGCCCCGGGACAGCCAATCAGCCCCAGCATTTT. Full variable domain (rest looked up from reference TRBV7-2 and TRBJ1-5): GAGVSQSPSNKVTEKGKDVELRCDPISGHTALYWYRQSLGQGLEFLIYFQGNSAPDKSGLPSDRFSAERTGGSVSTLTIQRTQQEDSAVYLCASSPGTANQPQHFGDGTRLSIL.

CDR3 DNA sequence: TGTGCCAGCAGCGTGGCCCTCGGGTCGGGAGATAATGAGCAGTTCTTC. It encodes CASSVALGSGDNEQFF. The genes are TRBV9 and TRBJ2-1, with a possible D match to TRBD2 (6 bases). Germline CDR1 reads SGDLS; CDR2 reads YYNGEE. V lost 2 bases to trimming and J lost 7 bases, with 19 bases between them. The CDR3 totals 16 residues.

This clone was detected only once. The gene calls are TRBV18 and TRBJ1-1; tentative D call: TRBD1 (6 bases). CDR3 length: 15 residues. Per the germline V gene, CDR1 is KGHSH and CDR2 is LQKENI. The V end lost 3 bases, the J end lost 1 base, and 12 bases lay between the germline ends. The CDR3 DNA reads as TGTGCCAGCTCACCCTTTAAACAGGGGAACACTGAAGCTTTCTTT. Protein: CASSPFKQGNTEAFF. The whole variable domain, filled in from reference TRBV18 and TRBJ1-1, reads NAGVMQNPRHLVRRRGQEARLRCSPMKGHSHVYWYRQLPEEGLKFMVYLQKENIIDESGMPKERFSAEFPKEGPSILRIQQVVRGDSAAYFCASSPFKQGNTEAFFGQGTRLTVV.

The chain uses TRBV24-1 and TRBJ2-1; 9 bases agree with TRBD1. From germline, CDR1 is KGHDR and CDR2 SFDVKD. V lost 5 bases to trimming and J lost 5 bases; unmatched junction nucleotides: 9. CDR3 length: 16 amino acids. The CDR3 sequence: CATSVGFGTGNNEQFF. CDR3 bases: TGTGCCACCAGTGTGGGTTTTGGGACAGGGAACAATGAGCAGTTCTTC.

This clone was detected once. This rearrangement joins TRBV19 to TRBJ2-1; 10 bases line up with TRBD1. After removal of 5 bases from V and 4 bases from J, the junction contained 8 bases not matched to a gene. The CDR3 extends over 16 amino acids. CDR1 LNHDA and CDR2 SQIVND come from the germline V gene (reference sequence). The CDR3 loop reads CASSATGQGKYNEQFF. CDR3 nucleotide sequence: TGTGCCAGTAGTGCCACGGGACAGGGGAAATACAATGAGCAGTTCTTC.

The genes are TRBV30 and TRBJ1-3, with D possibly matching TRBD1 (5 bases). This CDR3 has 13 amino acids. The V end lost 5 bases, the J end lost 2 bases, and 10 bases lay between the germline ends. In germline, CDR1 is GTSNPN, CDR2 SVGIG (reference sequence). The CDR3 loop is CAWQGRAGNTIYF. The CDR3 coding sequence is TGTGCCTGGCAGGGCCGGGCTGGAAACACCATATATTTT.

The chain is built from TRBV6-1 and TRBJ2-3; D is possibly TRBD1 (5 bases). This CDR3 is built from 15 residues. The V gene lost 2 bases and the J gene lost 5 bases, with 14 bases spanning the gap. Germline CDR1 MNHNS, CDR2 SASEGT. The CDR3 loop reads CASSESGRNRDTQYF. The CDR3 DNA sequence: TGTGCCAGCAGTGAATCAGGGCGGAACAGAGATACGCAGTATTTT.